These 10 T cell receptor beta chains were sequenced from one sample in a study of blood T cell repertoires in COVID-19. The protocol was immunoSEQ multiplex PCR, while the TCRdb copy is restricted to in-frame clones and leaves out a portion. The table records around 69,000 clones, less than 90% of them present only once. Specimen: peripheral blood. The receptors were gathered from a man in his forties or fifties with active COVID-19.

The chain employs TRBV21-1 and TRBJ2-7; TRBD1 was called by the table and not checked on the DNA. TRBV21-1 constitutes a pseudogene. CDR3 size: 18 residues. This CDR3 is CASSITKGFRIDPSEQYF. Here the CDR3 DNA reads TGTGCCAGCAGCATCACTAAGGGGTTCAGGATCGACCCCTCCGAGCAGTACTTC.

V and J are TRBV10-2 and TRBJ2-3; maybe TRBD2 (5 bases). The ends were cut back, 7 bases at V and 0 bases at J, with 11 bases in the middle. The CDR3 spans 14 residues. Germline lookup yields CDR1 WSHSY and CDR2 SAAADI. The CDR3 DNA is TGCGCCAGCATGAGGGTTGCTAGCACAGATACGCAGTATTTT. It codes for CASMRVASTDTQYF.

J is TRBJ2-3 and V is TRBV7-2; D is perhaps TRBD1 (7 bases). Germline V CDR1 and CDR2: SGHTA, FQGNSA. V lost 4 bases and J lost 3, with 11 bases in between. CDR3 length: 14 amino acids. CDR3 loop: CASSSQGTTDTQYF. Written as DNA, the CDR3 is TGTGCCAGCAGCTCACAGGGGACTACAGATACGCAGTATTTT.

The chain recombines TRBV6-6 with TRBJ1-2; D might be TRBD1 (6 bases). CDR3 length equals 13 residues. The germline gives CDR1 MNHNY, CDR2 SVGAGI (reference sequence). The ends were cut back, 0 bases at V and 8 bases at J, with 10 bases in the middle. The CDR3 is CASSYSYRDGYTF. The CDR3 DNA reads as TGTGCCAGCAGTTACTCCTACAGGGACGGCTACACCTTC.

The gene calls are TRBV29-1 and TRBJ1-1; D might be TRBD1 (5 bases). V was shortened by 5 bases and J by 4 bases, with 17 bases between the two germline ends. This CDR3 has 14 amino acids. Germline assignment: CDR1 SQVTM and CDR2 ANQGSEA. CDR3 region: CSVNPRQGGTEAFF. As DNA, the CDR3 is TGCAGCGTTAACCCCAGGCAGGGAGGCACTGAAGCTTTCTTT.

The chain couples TRBV15 to TRBJ1-1, with TRBD1 matching over 10 bases. Germline lookup yields CDR1 LNHNV and CDR2 YYDKDF (reference sequence). The CDR3 totals 14 residues. Unmatched junction bases numbered 1, after V lost 5 bases and J lost 1 base. CDR3 sequence (DNA): TGTGCCACCAGCTGGGACAGGGGGAACACTGAAGCTTTCTTT. Translating it yields CATSWDRGNTEAFF. Combining the CDR3 with reference TRBV15 and TRBJ1-1 gives the whole variable domain DAMVIQNPRYQVTQFGKPVTLSCSQTLNHNVMYWYQQKSSQAPKLLFHYYDKDFNNEADTPDNFQSRRPNTSFCFLDIRSPGLGDTAMYLCATSWDRGNTEAFFGQGTRLTVV.

V gene TRBV5-8 combines with J gene TRBJ2-6; D possibly corresponds to TRBD2 (6 bases). Germline V gene data show CDR1 as SGHTS and CDR2 as YDEGEE. The ends were cut back, 7 bases at V and 4 bases at J, with 12 bases in the middle. CDR3 length equals 14 residues. CDR3 nucleotide sequence: TGTGCCAGCTCCTGGGGGGACGGGGCCAACGTCCTGACTTTC. It yields the protein CASSWGDGANVLTF.

The chain has TRBV30 and TRBJ2-1; D is uncertain. Germline assignment: CDR1 GTSNPN and CDR2 SVGIG (reference sequence). V lost 0 bases, J lost 11 bases, and 8 bases lay in between. The CDR3 runs to 11 residues. The CDR3 DNA sequence: TGTGCCTGGAGTGTACTTGATCAGCAGTTCTTC. Translated, it gives CAWSVLDQQFF. The full variable domain, rest sourced from reference TRBV30 and TRBJ2-1, is SQTIHQWPATLVQPVGSPLSLECTVEGTSNPNLYWYRQAAGRGLQLLFYSVGIGQISSEVPQNLSASRPQDRQFILSSKKLLLSDSGFYLCAWSVLDQQFFGPGTRLTVL.

V usage is TRBV12-5 and J usage is TRBJ1-2; 7 nucleotides line up with TRBD1. The ends lost 5 bases at V and 8 bases at J; junction bases unmatched: 14. The CDR3 contains 15 residues. CDR1 and CDR2 from the germline V gene are LGHNT and FRNRAP. In nucleotides, the CDR3 is TGTGCTAGTGGTCCAAATCCAGACAGGGAGAGAGGCTACACCTTC. It translates to CASGPNPDRERGYTF.

J is TRBJ1-2 and V is TRBV30, with 8 bases that match TRBD1. This CDR3 spans 13 amino acids. In germline, CDR1 is GTSNPN, CDR2 SVGIG (reference sequence). V lost 8 bases to trimming and J lost 4 bases; unmatched junction nucleotides: 9. The CDR3 reads CARGGQGLYGYTF. The CDR3 DNA sequence: TGTGCCAGAGGAGGACAGGGCCTCTATGGCTACACCTTC.